The present T cell receptor beta chain was sequenced within a study of blood T cell repertoires in COVID-19. Whole-study context: Researchers got acute and convalescent COVID-19 samples from the United States, Italy and Spain. In each case, the material was cDNA or gDNA derived from T cells, B-cell-depleted T cells, or PBMCs.

Trimming removed 3 bases at V and 0 bases at J, with 9 bases between. The CDR3 runs 14 residues. Germline V gene data show CDR1 as SNHLY and CDR2 as FYNNEI. Repertoires were generated with immunoSEQ multiplex PCR, while TCRdb's copy carries only in-frame clones and drops some. The sample holds some 370,000 clones, around 90% seen once. The J gene is TRBJ2-7, the V gene TRBV2; D is unresolved. The sequence was obtained from a man between 18 and 29 years old with active or convalescent COVID-19. Specimen: peripheral blood. The CDR3 sequence is CASSDETGSYEQYF. CDR3 sequence (DNA): TGTGCCAGCAGTGACGAGACGGGCTCCTACGAGCAGTACTTC.